One T cell receptor (beta chain) is described in this entry. Its antigen remains unidentified. The germline V and J ends were trimmed by 3 bases and 7 bases, with 15 bases remaining between them. The CDR3 spans 15 residues. Per germline, CDR1 SGHVS and CDR2 FNYEAQ. The sample originates from a study of T cell responses to AZD1222 COVID-19 vaccine. Findings of the study overall: Seropositive status at baseline applied to only 6 or 7 AZD1222 recipients. CD4 TCRs covered the whole spike, strongest at regions 160-218 and 743-854. Unmutated variant regions are reportedly the target of nearly half of TCRs that are spike-specific.

Repertoires were generated with immunoSEQ multiplex PCR, while TCRdb's copy carries only in-frame clones and drops some. The sample holds some 150,000 clones; 85% to 95% are singletons and the top ten take around 1.5%. The rearrangement joins TRBV7-6 to TRBJ1-4; D is ambiguous. The sample was peripheral blood, taken 28 days after the second AZD1222 dose. This TCR was sampled from an adult who received the AZD1222 COVID-19 vaccine. The CDR3 loop is CASSLGSGVPEKLFF. CDR3 nucleotides: TGTGCCAGCAGCTTGGGTTCTGGGGTGCCTGAAAAACTGTTTTTT. The full variable domain, completed using reference TRBV7-6 and TRBJ1-4, is GAGVSQSPRYKVTKRGQDVALRCDPISGHVSLYWYRQALGQGPEFLTYFNYEAQQDKSGLPNDRFSAERPEGSISTLTIQRTEQRDSAMYRCASSLGSGVPEKLFFGSGTQLSVL.